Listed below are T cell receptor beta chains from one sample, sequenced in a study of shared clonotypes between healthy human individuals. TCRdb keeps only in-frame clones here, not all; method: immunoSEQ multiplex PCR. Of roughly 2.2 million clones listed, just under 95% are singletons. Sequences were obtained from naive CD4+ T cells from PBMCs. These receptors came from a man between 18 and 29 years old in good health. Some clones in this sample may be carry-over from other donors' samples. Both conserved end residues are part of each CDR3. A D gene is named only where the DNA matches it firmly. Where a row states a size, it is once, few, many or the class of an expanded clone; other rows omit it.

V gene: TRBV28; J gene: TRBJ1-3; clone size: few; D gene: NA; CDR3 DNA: TGTGCCAGCAGTTTAAGACCTGGAAACACCATATATTTT; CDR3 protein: CASSLRPGNTIYF
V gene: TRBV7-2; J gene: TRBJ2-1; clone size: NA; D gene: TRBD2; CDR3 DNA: TGTGCCAGCAGCTTAGCGTCTAGCGGGAGGTCGGATGAGCAGTTCTTC; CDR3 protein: CASSLASSGRSDEQFF
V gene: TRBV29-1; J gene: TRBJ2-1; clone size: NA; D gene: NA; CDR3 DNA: TGCAGCGTCCTCAGCGGAGGCTCCTACAATGAGCAGTTCTTC; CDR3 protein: CSVLSGGSYNEQFF
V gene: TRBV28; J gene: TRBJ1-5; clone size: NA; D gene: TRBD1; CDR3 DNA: TGTGCCACGCTAACGGGACAGGGTGATGTACAGCCCCAGCATTTT; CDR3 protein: CATLTGQGDVQPQHF
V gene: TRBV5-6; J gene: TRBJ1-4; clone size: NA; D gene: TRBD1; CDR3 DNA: TGTGCCAGCAGCCTTCGTGGGACAGCTAATGAAAAACTGTTTTTT; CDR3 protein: CASSLRGTANEKLFF
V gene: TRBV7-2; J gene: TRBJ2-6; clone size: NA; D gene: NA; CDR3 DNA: TGTGCCAGCAGCTTAGTTTCCGGGAGTGGGGCCAACGTCCTGACTTTC; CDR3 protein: CASSLVSGSGANVLTF
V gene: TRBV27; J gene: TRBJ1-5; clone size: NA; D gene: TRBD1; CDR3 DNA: TGTGCCAGCAGTTTTCGGCCAGGGGGGGATTCGGCCCAGCATTTT; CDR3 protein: CASSFRPGGDSAQHF
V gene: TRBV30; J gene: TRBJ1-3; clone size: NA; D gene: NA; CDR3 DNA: TGTGCCTATACGACGGGAAACACCATATATTTT; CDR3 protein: CAYTTGNTIYF
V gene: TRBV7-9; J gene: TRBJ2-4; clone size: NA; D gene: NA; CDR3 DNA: TGTGCCAGCAGCTCCCACGACCTAGCCAAAAACATTCAGTACTTC; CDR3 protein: CASSSHDLAKNIQYF
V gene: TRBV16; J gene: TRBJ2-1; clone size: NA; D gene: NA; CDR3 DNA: TGTGCCAGCAGCCGCCAGACTTTCAATGAGCAGTTCTTC; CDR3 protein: CASSRQTFNEQFF
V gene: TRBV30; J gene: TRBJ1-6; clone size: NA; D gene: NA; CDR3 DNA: TGTGCCTGGAGTGTAGCTAGGTCGGGGCTCAATAATTCACCCCTCCACTTT; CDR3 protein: CAWSVARSGLNNSPLHF
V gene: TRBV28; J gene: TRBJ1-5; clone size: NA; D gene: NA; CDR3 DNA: TGTGCCAGCAGTTTTCAGAGACCAACAAGACAGCCCCAGCATTTT; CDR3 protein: CASSFQRPTRQPQHF
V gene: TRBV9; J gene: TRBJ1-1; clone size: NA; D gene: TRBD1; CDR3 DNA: TGTGCCAGCAGCCCGCTGACAGGGGGGAACACTGAAGCTTTCTTT; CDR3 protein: CASSPLTGGNTEAFF
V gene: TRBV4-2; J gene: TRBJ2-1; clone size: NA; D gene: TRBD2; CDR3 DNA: TGTGCCAGCAGCCAACAACTTAGCGGGGGTGCTGAGCAGTTCTTC; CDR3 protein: CASSQQLSGGAEQFF
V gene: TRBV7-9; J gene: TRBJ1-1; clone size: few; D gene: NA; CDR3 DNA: TGTGCCAGCAGCTTAGTTCGACAGAACACTGAAGCTTTCTTT; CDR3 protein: CASSLVRQNTEAFF
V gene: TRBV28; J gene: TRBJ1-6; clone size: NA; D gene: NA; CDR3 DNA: TGTGCCAGCAGTTTACCCATTTATTCACCCCTCCACTTT; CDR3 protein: CASSLPIYSPLHF
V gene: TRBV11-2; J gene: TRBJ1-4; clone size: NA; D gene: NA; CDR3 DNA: TGTGCCAGCCGAGATAGCAGGGGCGGCGAAAAACTGTTTTTT; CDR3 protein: CASRDSRGGEKLFF
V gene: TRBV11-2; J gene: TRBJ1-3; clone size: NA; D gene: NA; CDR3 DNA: TGTGCCAGCAGCTTTTCTGTGTTCTCTGGAAACACCATATATTTT; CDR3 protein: CASSFSVFSGNTIYF
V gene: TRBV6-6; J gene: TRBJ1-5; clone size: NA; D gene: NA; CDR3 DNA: TGTGCCAGCAGTTCCAATCAGGTACAGCCCCAGCATTTT; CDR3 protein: CASSSNQVQPQHF
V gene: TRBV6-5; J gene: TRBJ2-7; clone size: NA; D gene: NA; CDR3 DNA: TGTGCCAGCAGTACGGATCCAGAGAGCGAGCAGTACTTC; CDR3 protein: CASSTDPESEQYF
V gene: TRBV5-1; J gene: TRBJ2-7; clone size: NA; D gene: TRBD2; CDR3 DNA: TGCGCCAGCAGCTTGGGACAGCTCAAGCGCGGGAGTGGCGAGCAGTACTTC; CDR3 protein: CASSLGQLKRGSGEQYF
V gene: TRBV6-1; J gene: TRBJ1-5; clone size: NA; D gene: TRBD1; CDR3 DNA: TGTGCCAGCACATCAGGGGGCTTAGGTCAGCCCCAGCATTTT; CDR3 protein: CASTSGGLGQPQHF
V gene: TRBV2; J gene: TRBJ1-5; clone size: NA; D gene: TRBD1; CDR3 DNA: TGTGCCAGCAGAGCCGGGACAGTGAGTAATCAGCCCCAGCATTTT; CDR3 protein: CASRAGTVSNQPQHF
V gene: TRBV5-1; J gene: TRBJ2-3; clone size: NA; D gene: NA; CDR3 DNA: TGCGCCAGCAGCAATTCAGCGGGTTACACAGATACGCAGTATTTT; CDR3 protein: CASSNSAGYTDTQYF
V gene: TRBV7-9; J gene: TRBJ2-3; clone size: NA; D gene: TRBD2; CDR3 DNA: TGTGCCAGCAGCTTGGGGGGGAGAGCGAATACGCAGTATTTT; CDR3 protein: CASSLGGRANTQYF
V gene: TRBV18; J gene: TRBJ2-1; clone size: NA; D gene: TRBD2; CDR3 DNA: TGTGCCAGCTCAGCGGTAGCGGGAGAAGGTGAGCAGTTCTTC; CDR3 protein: CASSAVAGEGEQFF
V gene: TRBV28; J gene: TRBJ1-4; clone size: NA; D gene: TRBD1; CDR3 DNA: TGTGCCAGCAGCGACCCGGGACAGGGAAATGAAAAACTGTTTTTT; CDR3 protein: CASSDPGQGNEKLFF
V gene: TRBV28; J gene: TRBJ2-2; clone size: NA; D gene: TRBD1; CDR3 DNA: TGTGCCAGCAGTCTATACAGGGGATCGAACACCGGGGAGCTGTTTTTT; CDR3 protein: CASSLYRGSNTGELFF
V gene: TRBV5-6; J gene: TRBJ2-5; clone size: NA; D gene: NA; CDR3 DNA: TGTGCCAGCAGCTTGGATGGCAGGCAGTACCAAGAGACCCAGTACTTC; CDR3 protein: CASSLDGRQYQETQYF
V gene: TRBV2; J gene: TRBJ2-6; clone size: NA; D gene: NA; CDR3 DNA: TGTGCCAGCAGTGAGTTGGGGTGGCTTCCTGGGGCCAACGTCCTGACTTTC; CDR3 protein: CASSELGWLPGANVLTF
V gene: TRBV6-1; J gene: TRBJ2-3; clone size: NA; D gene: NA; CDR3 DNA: TGTGCCAGCAGTGGGTGGGGGGATACTAGCACAGATACGCAGTATTTT; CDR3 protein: CASSGWGDTSTDTQYF
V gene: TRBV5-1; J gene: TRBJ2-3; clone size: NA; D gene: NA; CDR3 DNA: TGCGCCAGCAGCTTGGGTCTCACAGATACGCAGTATTTT; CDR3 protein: CASSLGLTDTQYF
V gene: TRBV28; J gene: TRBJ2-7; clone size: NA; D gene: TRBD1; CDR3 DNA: TGTGCCAGCAGTCCACAGGGGACCTACGAGCAGTACTTC; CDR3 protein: CASSPQGTYEQYF
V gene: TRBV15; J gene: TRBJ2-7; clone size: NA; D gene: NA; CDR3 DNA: TGTGCCACCAGCAGAGACGGTTCCGGGACAAATACCTACGAGCAGTACTTC; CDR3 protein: CATSRDGSGTNTYEQYF
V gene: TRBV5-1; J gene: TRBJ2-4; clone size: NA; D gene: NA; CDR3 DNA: TGCGCCAGCAGCTTGGGGGCACTCGGGTTTGGGATTCAGTACTTC; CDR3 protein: CASSLGALGFGIQYF
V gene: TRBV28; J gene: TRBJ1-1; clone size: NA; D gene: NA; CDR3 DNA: TGTGCCAGCCTAAGACAGAACACTGAAGCTTTCTTT; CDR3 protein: CASLRQNTEAFF
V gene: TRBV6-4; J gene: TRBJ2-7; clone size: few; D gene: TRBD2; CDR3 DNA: TGTGCCAGCAGTGACTCGGTGGTAGCGGGGGACTTC; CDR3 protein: CASSDSVVAGDF
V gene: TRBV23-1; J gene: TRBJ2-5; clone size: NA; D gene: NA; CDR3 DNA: TGCGCCAGCACTCCACAGGCAACCCAAGAGACCCAGTACTTC; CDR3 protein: CASTPQATQETQYF
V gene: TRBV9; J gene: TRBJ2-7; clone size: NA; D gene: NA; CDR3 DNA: TGTGCCAGCAGCGTAGGGACCTCCACCTCCTACGAGCAGTACTTC; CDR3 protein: CASSVGTSTSYEQYF
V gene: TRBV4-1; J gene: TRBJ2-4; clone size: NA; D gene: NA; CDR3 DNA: TGCGCCAGCAGCCGGGGACCTTCGTTGGACAAAAACATTCAGTACTTC; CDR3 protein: CASSRGPSLDKNIQYF
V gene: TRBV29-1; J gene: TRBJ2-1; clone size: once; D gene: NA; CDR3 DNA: TGCAGCGCTGGACGGTCCTACAATGAGCAGTTCTTC; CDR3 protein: CSAGRSYNEQFF
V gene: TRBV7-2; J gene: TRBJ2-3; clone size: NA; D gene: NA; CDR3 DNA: TGTGCCAGCAGCTGGGCAGGGGTCGCAGATACGCAGTATTTT; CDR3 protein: CASSWAGVADTQYF
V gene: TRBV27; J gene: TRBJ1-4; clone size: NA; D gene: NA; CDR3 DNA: TGTGCCAGCAGTTCATTACAGGTCTCCCTCGGGGGGCTGTTTTTT; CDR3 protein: CASSSLQVSLGGLFF
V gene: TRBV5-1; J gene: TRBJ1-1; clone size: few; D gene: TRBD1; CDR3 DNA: TGCGCCAGCAGCTTTGGACAGGGTGAAGCTTTCTTT; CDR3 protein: CASSFGQGEAFF
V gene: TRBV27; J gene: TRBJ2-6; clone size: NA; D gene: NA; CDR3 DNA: TGTGCCAGCCGCCCGACGGGCCTACGGGACGGGGCCAACGTCCTGACTTTC; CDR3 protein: CASRPTGLRDGANVLTF
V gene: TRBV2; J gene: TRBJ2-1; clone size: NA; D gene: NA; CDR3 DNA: TGTGCCAGCAGGGGGTGGCGAACCTACAATGAGCAGTTCTTC; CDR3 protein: CASRGWRTYNEQFF
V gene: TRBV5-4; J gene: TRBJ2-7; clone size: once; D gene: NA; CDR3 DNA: TGTGCCAGCAGCCCCGGGACGGCTACCTACGAGCAGTACTTC; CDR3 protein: CASSPGTATYEQYF
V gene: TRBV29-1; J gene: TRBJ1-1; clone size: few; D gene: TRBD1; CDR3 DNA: TGCAGCGCTTCCCAGGGGGTAGGCGCTGAAGCTTTCTTT; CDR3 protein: CSASQGVGAEAFF
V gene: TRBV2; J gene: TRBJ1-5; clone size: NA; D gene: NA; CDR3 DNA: TGTGCCAGCAGTGAAGGGCGCAGGGTGGGCAATCAGCCCCAGCATTTT; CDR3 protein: CASSEGRRVGNQPQHF
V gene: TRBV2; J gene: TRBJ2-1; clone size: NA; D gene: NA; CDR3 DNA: TGTGCCAGCAGTGAACAAGGGGGCTCCTACAATGAGCAGTTCTTC; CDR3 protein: CASSEQGGSYNEQFF
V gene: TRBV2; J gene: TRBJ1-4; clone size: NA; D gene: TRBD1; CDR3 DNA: TGTGCCCAGACGGGACAGGGCAGGGAAAAACTGTTTTTT; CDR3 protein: CAQTGQGREKLFF
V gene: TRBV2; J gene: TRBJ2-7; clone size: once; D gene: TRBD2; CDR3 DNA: TGTGCCAGCAGGGCTAGCGGGGGCTACGAGCAGTACTTC; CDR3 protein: CASRASGGYEQYF
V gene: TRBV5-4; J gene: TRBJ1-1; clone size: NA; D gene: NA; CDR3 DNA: TGTGCCAGCAGCTTGAGGGGGGGTAGGGACACTGAAGCTTTCTTT; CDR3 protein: CASSLRGGRDTEAFF
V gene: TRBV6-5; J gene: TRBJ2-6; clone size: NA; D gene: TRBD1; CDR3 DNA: TGTGCCAGCACGGACAGGGCCATTGGGGCCAACGTCCTGACTTTC; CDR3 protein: CASTDRAIGANVLTF